A single T cell receptor (beta chain) is shown here with its context. This clonotype was detected ten times or more. This clone's antigen is unknown. The input lacks base qualities; no much larger clone sits a single base away. The data stem from a study of neurological immune-mediated disorders (dated by TCRdb to between 2018 and 2020). At the level of the whole study: Of the roughly 34 multiple sclerosis patients, about 30 had relapsing-remitting MS and 3 had secondary progressive MS. Alongside PBMC samples, the set of approximately 100 TCR-beta libraries contained longitudinal samples, technical triplicates, and paired CD4+ and CD8+ T-cell subsets that had been sorted. Peripheral blood TCR-beta repertoires from patients with HTLV-I-associated myelopathy (HAM/TSP), patients with multiple sclerosis, and healthy controls were compared in the study using UMI-based sequencing. The cohort included approximately 70 subjects: about 15 with HAM/TSP, some 35 with multiple sclerosis, and approximately 20 healthy controls. The research as a whole found: The MS cluster was not associated with any clinical or MRI features, and the authors stated that larger cohorts are needed. Repertoires from 18 of 34 MS patients were grouped by phylogenetic analysis into a cluster of related CDR3 sequences, suggesting a possible repertoire-level signature. TCR clonal expansion was greatest in HAM/TSP patients and smallest in MS patients, who ranked below even healthy controls. Across subjects, expanded clones never shared an identical CDR3 amino acid sequence, which suggests that the TCR-beta repertoires in every group were private.

CDR1 DFQATT and CDR2 SNEGSKA are derived from the germline V gene (reference sequence). The cysteine opens and the phenylalanine closes a CDR3 of 15 amino acids. The read is trimmed to its CDR3 DNA, 45 bases read in frame from base 1. V sheds 6 bases and J sheds 1 base, leaving 18 bases between their ends. For unsorted PBMC libraries, 2 million PBMCs were used after storage in RNAlater at -80 degrees C until RNA extraction. The multiple sclerosis patients were enrolled in a US clinical protocol that evaluated disease progression with magnetic resonance imaging. Peripheral blood was subjected to Ficoll-Hypaque density gradient centrifugation to isolate PBMCs, which were then cryopreserved in liquid nitrogen. cDNA was synthesized by template-switch 5'RACE using a primer with a 10-nucleotide random unique molecular identifier that tagged each TCR transcript. Each sequencing run produced over 190 million TCR-beta sequences covering 15-18 subjects. The RNeasy kit was used to extract total RNA. Using the KAPA Real-time Library Amplification kit, TCR-beta VDJ regions were amplified with primers for the TCR constant region and the 5'RACE anchor. Sample indexes and Illumina adaptors were added in a first PCR, after which library yield was increased in a second PCR. After Ampure bead purification, the roughly 650 bp TCR product was size-selected on a 2% E-gel SizeSelection system. Before pooling, library quality was checked on a Bioanalyzer, concentration was measured with Qubit, and libraries were quantified with the Kapa Library Quantification kit. Paired-end 2 x 150 bp sequencing of the libraries was performed on an Illumina HiSeq 2500. To increase sequence diversity, roughly 24-32% phiX was spiked into each library pool. Under the source paper's analysis protocol: The quality-filtered reads were processed with the UMI-based MiGEC pipeline, whose error correction step removed more than 75% of the raw TCR sequences. IMGT germline references were used for alignment of VDJ genes, and clonotypes were defined by a unique CDR3 amino acid sequence together with V-J genes. Clonal expansion, Shannon diversity, and CDR3 relatedness (CalcPairwiseDistances, ClusterSamples) were evaluated with VDJtools, and phylogenetic trees were built with CLCbio workbench. Expanded clones were defined as having at least 8 unique UMIs, based on coefficient-of-variation modelling across technical triplicates. Through fastp at Q25 and MiXCR, TCRdb rebuilt clones from the public reads, retaining in-frame beta chains. CDR3 protein sequences are deduplicated, and each keeps its most common genes and DNA. TCRdb's processing, not the authors' own work, is the source of the V and J calls. This sample is represented by tens of thousands of distinct CDR3 sequences; 3.5% to 4% of them were singletons. The ten largest clones represent more than 2% of the sample.

The chain joins TRBV20-1 to TRBJ1-1, and TRBD1 may be the D gene, going by 6 matching bases. The specimen sequenced was PBMCs. This TCR derives from a man aged 30 to 45 with multiple sclerosis. The DNA reads TGCAGTGCCCAGGGCAGGCACAGGGAGAACACTGAAGCTTTCTTT. The resulting protein is CSAQGRHRENTEAFF.